This T cell receptor beta chain was profiled in a study of T cells after yellow fever vaccination. TCR cDNA was made by 5'RACE template switching, adding a universal primer site and UMIs. One entry per CDR3 protein, called by TCRdb with MiXCR from the 5' RACE reads. The sample lists about 350,000 distinct CDR3 sequences, 11% seen once, with 18% in the top ten. Study-wide points: In post-booster samples, most primary-vaccination clones reappeared (approximately 95% CD4, 75% to 90% CD8).

Trimming removed 2 bases from V and 4 bases from J; junction bases left unmatched: 7. Germline CDR1 ENHRY, CDR2 SYGVKD. This CDR3 has 16 amino acids. This clonotype was detected a few times. Its antigen remains unidentified. The specimen comprised PBMCs, sampled on the day of the first yellow fever vaccination. V is TRBV10-3 and J is TRBJ1-5; 8 nucleotides align to TRBD1. The sequence was collected from a man aged 18 to 30 who received the YFV17D yellow fever vaccine. The CDR3 region has the DNA TGTGCCATCAGTGAGGAGGACAGGGAAGGGAATCAGCCCCAGCATTTT. Amino acid sequence: CAISEEDREGNQPQHF.